The sequence of this TCR beta chain was determined in a study of T cell repertoires in aging, cancer and after chemotherapy. The study, taken as a whole, reports: Across the chemotherapy interval, each cancer cohort showed higher median generation probability, suggesting thymic rebound.

Peripheral blood genomic DNA, not sorted cells or RNA, was the template. The CDR3 covers 14 residues. V was pared by 2 bases and J by 2 bases, with 9 bases between. Per the germline V gene, CDR1 is SGHVS and CDR2 is FNYEAQ. Rearranged V-D-J TRB sequences were amplified with a mixed TRB-A/B primer pool. TCRdb reanalysed the multiplex PCR reads using MiXCR and keeps one entry per CDR3 protein. The sample holds about 11,000 distinct CDR3 sequences, 25% to 35% seen once. Note on this clonotype: No antigen is known for it.

The rearrangement joins TRBV7-6 to TRBJ1-1; D might be TRBD1 (5 bases). Sample: blood. The receptor was derived from a human donor in good health. This chain's CDR3 is CASSLFQGNTEAFF. In DNA form, the CDR3 reads TGTGCCAGCAGCTTATTTCAGGGAAACACTGAAGCTTTCTTT.